A selection of T cell receptor beta chains follows, all from one sample in a study of blood T cell repertoires in COVID-19. The repertoire was sequenced with immunoSEQ multiplex PCR; TCRdb's copy has only in-frame clones and lacks some. The sample has roughly 230,000 clones; approximately 84% are singletons. The material sequenced was PBMCs or T cells enriched from blood (not recorded which). The receptors originated from a woman aged 45-59 years who had been exposed to COVID-19. Both conserved end residues are part of each CDR3. Each record gives: V gene, clone size, CDR3 protein. The listing skips clone size in some rows; elsewhere it reads once, few, many or a size class.

TRBV6-5 | NA | CASPKTPNTGELFF
TRBV6-5 | NA | CASRPSGGRTDTQYF
TRBV7-3 | NA | CASSLVGGELFF
TRBV11-2 | NA | CASSSRGYGYTF
TRBV7-2 | NA | CASSARTSQPQHF
TRBV3-1/TRBV3-2 | NA | CASSQVVGGVGNTIYF
TRBV5-1 | NA | CASSLLLTGGATDTQYF
TRBV4-1 | once | CASSRNPGQGNTGELFF
TRBV5-1 | NA | CASSLGAYRGMNTEAFF
TRBV5-1 | NA | CASGPQNLAGVDTQYF
TRBV6-1 | NA | CASSDQTGEVYNSPLHF
TRBV2 | NA | CASSEPQGGKLFF
TRBV12-3/TRBV12-4 | NA | CASKPGILDEQYF
TRBV7-2 | NA | CASSLTHTRTEAFF
TRBV7-9 | NA | CASSLVEGVGRGYTF
TRBV7-2 | NA | CASSPRQIPAGANVLTF
TRBV18 | NA | CASSQTLTGMYYGYTF
TRBV7-2 | NA | CASSLKVGEGQYF
TRBV7-9 | NA | CASGSDQPQHF
TRBV29-1 | NA | CSVGGIGGRETQYF
TRBV7-8 | NA | CASTYGQVPYEQYF
TRBV9 | NA | CASSESGGANTGELFF
TRBV19 | NA | CATQKPGTEAFF
TRBV27 | NA | CASSPDTINYGYTF
TRBV29-1 | NA | CSVEGEAEYGYTF
TRBV5-6 | NA | CASSAGTGNTVYEQYF
TRBV7-6 | NA | CASSSRMTSSRSYNEQFF
TRBV10-1 | many | CASLPEQYF
TRBV19 | NA | CASSIGRDSWSF
TRBV7-9 | few | CASSEQPTGVGEWYF
TRBV30 | few | CAWKTGANYGYTF
TRBV5-1 | NA | CASSPGLVQETQYF
TRBV28 | NA | CASSHVGGVNYGYTF
TRBV2 | NA | CASIFGLAGGLSRTDTQYF
TRBV11-2 | NA | CASSLSQGSHNEQFF
TRBV5-8 | few | CASSFRVLGNTIYF
TRBV25-1 | NA | CASQGGAGMNTEAFF
TRBV6-5 | NA | CASRSGGWTGELFF
TRBV4-3 | once | CASSTHRGIDTEAFF
TRBV27 | NA | CASSLRGMNTEAFF
TRBV15 | once | CATSSRPSSNQPQHF
TRBV6-4 | NA | CASSVDPGDTQYF
TRBV29-1 | NA | CSVWLGIYEQYF
TRBV7-6 | NA | CASSSISGQRPNTGELFF
TRBV2 | NA | CASSPSGTGFNYGYTF
TRBV5-1 | NA | CASSGPREDYGYTF
TRBV18 | NA | CASSRPGVGEKLFF
TRBV6-5 | NA | CASRQSGGREKLFF